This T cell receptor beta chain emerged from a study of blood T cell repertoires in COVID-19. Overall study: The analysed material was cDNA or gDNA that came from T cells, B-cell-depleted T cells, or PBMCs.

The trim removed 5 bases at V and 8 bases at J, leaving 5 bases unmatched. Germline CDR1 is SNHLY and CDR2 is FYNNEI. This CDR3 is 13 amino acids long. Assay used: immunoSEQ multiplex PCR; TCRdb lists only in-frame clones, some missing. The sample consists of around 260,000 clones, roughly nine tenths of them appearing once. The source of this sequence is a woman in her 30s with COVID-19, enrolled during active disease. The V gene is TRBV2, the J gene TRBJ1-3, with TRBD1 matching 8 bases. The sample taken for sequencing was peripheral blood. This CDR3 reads CASSWTGSDTIYF. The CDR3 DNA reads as TGTGCCAGCAGTTGGACAGGGTCAGACACCATATATTTT.